This TCR beta chain is from a study of T cells after yellow fever vaccination. Whole-study results and caveats: CD4 and CD8 compartments shared a small share of clonotypes. Secondary responses were weaker yet peaked faster, day 5 versus 15. Primary-vaccination clones mostly resurfaced post-booster (approximately 96% CD4, under 90% CD8).

This clonotype was picked up many times. Its antigen is as yet unknown. One entry per CDR3 protein results from TCRdb running MiXCR on the 5' RACE reads. The table lists about 340,000 distinct CDR3 sequences, roughly 9.4% of them singletons. V shed 4 bases, J shed 3 bases, and the junction held 5 bases outside the gene matches. This CDR3 has 14 residues. Germline assignment: CDR1 SGHRS and CDR2 YFSETQ. This sequence was found in a man aged 18 to 29 who received the YFV17D yellow fever vaccine. The source was PBMCs, collected on the day of the first yellow fever vaccination. The chain couples TRBV5-1 to TRBJ2-5, with 8 bases aligning to TRBD1. CDR3 sequence: CASSPDRGEETQYF. The DNA of the CDR3 is TGCGCCAGCAGCCCAGACAGGGGAGAAGAGACCCAGTACTTC.